This record looks at one TCR beta chain sequence and its context. Authors' data handling: Cell counts per sample came from amplifying reference gene primers. The method was immunoSEQ multiplex PCR; TCRdb's version includes in-frame clones alone and lacks a portion of them. That table furnishes V, J and clone size, whereas the DNA furnished D and trimming. This table has some 360,000 clones, around nine tenths appearing once. Seattle patients were enrolled while actively infected and followed longitudinally. These data are taken from a study of blood T cell repertoires in COVID-19. Study-level information: The samples span acute and convalescent COVID-19 from the United States, Italy and Spain. The analysed material was cDNA or gDNA that came from T cells, B-cell-depleted T cells, or PBMCs.

J gave up 2 bases and V 4 bases, and 5 bases lay outside the gene matches. The length of the CDR3 is 15 residues. The germline V gene has CDR1 SEHNR and CDR2 FQNEAQ (reference sequence). The chain recombines TRBV7-9 with TRBJ2-3, with 8 bases identical to TRBD1. The sequence derives from a woman aged 60-75 years with COVID-19, enrolled during active disease. The material sequenced was peripheral blood. The CDR3 DNA reads TGTGCCAGCAGCTGGGGACAGGCGACCACAGATACGCAGTATTTT. Protein: CASSWGQATTDTQYF.